The clone carrying this T cell receptor (beta chain) was recorded at least ten times. TCRdb processed the RACE reads anew with MiXCR; each CDR3 protein has one entry. The repertoire has about 57,000 distinct CDR3 sequences, approximately 9.3% of them found once; the top ten carry 10% to 15%. This sample stems from a study of human T cells and chemical hapten exposure. In germline, CDR1 is SQVTM, CDR2 ANQGSEA. V lost 3 bases and J lost 6, with 10 bases in between. The CDR3 runs 12 residues. Time point in this sample: patch test 1, 2 weeks after DPC sensitization. Treatment here: therapeutic diphenylcyclopropenone sensitization with weekly scalp DPC.

Sequencing used whole blood, obtained in connection with sensitization to the hapten diphenylcyclopropenone (DPC). The receptor comes from a woman between 40 and 50 years old with alopecia areata. Some clones in this sample may be carry-over from other donors' samples. The chain links TRBV29-1 to TRBJ2-3; D uncertain. This chain's CDR3 is CSVDYFRDTQYF. Here the CDR3 DNA reads TGCAGCGTTGATTACTTTCGGGATACGCAGTATTTT.